This TCR beta chain is from a study of blood T cell repertoires in COVID-19. The CDR3 covers 14 residues. J lost 7 bases, V lost 2 bases, and 6 bases had no gene match. In germline, CDR1 is SGHTA, CDR2 FQGNSA. The data were produced by immunoSEQ multiplex PCR, yet TCRdb's version contains in-frame clones alone and is incomplete. The table has about 160,000 clones, approximately 82% seen once. The source is a woman of 80 years or more with acute or convalescent COVID-19. The material sequenced was peripheral blood. This chain uses TRBV7-2 with TRBJ2-7, with 9 bases identical to TRBD2. The CDR3 DNA follows: TGTGCCAGCAGCTTATTTAGCGGGAGCGATGAGCAGTACTTC. Encoded protein: CASSLFSGSDEQYF. Combining the CDR3 with reference TRBV7-2 and TRBJ2-7 gives the whole variable domain GAGVSQSPSNKVTEKGKDVELRCDPISGHTALYWYRQSLGQGLEFLIYFQGNSAPDKSGLPSDRFSAERTGGSVSTLTIQRTQQEDSAVYLCASSLFSGSDEQYFGPGTRLTVT.